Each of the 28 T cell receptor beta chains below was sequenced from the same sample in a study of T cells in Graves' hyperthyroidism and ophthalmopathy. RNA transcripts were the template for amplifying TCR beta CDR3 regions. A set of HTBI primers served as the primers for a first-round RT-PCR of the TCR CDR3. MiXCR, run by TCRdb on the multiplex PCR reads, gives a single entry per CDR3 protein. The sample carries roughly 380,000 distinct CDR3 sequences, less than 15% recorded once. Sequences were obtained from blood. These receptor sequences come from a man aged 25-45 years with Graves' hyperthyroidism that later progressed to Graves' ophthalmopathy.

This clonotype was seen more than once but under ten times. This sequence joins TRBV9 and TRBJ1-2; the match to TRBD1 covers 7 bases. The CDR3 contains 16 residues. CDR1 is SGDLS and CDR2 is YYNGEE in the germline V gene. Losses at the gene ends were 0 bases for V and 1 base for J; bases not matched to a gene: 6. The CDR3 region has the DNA TGTGCCAGCAGCGTAGGTGACAGGGACGTTAACTATGGCTACACCTTC. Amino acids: CASSVGDRDVNYGYTF.

The CDR3 bases are TGCAGTGCTAGAGAGGGCCTTAGCTCTGGAAACACCATATATTTT. Amino acids: CSAREGLSSGNTIYF. The rearrangement uses TRBV20-1 and TRBJ1-3; D is unresolved. The V end lost 0 bases, the J end lost 0 bases, and 9 bases lay between the germline ends. The CDR3 totals 15 residues. CDR1 is DFQATT, CDR2 SNEGSKA, per germline (reference sequence).

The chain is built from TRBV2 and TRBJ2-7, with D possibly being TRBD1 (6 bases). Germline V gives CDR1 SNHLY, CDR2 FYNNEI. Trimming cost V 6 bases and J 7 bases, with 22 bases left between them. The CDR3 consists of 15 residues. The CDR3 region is CASRGLRGRVGEQYF. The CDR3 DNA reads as TGTGCCAGCAGAGGTCTCAGGGGCAGGGTGGGGGAGCAGTACTTC. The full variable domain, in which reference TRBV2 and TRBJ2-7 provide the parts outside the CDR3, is EPEVTQTPSHQVTQMGQEVILRCVPISNHLYFYWYRQILGQKVEFLVSFYNNEISEKSEIFDDQFSVERPDGSNFTLKIRSTKLEDSAMYFCASRGLRGRVGEQYFGPGTRLTVT.

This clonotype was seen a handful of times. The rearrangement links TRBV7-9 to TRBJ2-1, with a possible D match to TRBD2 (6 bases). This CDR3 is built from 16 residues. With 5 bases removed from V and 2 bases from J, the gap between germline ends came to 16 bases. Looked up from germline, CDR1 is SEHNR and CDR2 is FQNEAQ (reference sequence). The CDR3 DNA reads TGTGCCAGCAGCCAGGGTCCGGGGGTCGCCTACAATGAGCAGTTCTTC. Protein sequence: CASSQGPGVAYNEQFF.

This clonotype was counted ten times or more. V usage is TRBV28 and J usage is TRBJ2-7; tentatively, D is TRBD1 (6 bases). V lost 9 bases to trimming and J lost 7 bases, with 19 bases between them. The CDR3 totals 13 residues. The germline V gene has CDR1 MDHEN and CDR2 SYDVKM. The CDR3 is CASSLDRLLEQYF. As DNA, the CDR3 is TGTGCCAGTTCCCTGGACAGACTATTAGAGCAGTACTTC.

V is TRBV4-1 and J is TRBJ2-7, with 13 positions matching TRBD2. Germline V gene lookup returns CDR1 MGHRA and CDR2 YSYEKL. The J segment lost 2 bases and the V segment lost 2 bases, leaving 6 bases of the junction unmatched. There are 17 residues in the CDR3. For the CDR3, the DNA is TGCGCCAGCAGCCAACCGGGACTAGCGGGGCCGACCTACGAGCAGTACTTC. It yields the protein CASSQPGLAGPTYEQYF.

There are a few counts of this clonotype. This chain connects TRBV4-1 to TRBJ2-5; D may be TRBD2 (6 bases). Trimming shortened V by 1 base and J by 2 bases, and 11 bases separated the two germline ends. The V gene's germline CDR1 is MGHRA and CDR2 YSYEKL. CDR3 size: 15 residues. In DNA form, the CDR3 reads TGCGCCAGCAGCCAAGGCGGGGTAAAACAAGAGACCCAGTACTTC. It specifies CASSQGGVKQETQYF.

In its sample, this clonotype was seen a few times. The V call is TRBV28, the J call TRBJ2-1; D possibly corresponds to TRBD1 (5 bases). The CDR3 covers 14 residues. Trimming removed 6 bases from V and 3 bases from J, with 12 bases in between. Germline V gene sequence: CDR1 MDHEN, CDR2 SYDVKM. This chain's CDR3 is CASRNRQYYNEQFF. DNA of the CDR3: TGTGCCAGCAGAAACCGACAGTACTACAATGAGCAGTTCTTC. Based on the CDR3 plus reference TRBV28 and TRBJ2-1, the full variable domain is DVKVTQSSRYLVKRTGEKVFLECVQDMDHENMFWYRQDPGLGLRLIYFSYDVKMKEKGDIPEGYSVSREKKERFSLILESASTNQTSMYLCASRNRQYYNEQFFGPGTRLTVL.

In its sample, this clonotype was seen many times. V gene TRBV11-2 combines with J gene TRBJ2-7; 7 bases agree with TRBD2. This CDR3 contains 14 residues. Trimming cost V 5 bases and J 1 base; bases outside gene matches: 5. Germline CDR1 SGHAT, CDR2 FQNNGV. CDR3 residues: CASSGGVGSYEQYF. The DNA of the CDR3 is TGTGCCAGCAGCGGGGGGGTAGGATCCTACGAGCAGTACTTC. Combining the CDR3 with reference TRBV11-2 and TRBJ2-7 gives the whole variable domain EAGVAQSPRYKIIEKRQSVAFWCNPISGHATLYWYQQILGQGPKLLIQFQNNGVVDDSQLPKDRFSAERLKGVDSTLKIQPAKLEDSAVYLCASSGGVGSYEQYFGPGTRLTVT.

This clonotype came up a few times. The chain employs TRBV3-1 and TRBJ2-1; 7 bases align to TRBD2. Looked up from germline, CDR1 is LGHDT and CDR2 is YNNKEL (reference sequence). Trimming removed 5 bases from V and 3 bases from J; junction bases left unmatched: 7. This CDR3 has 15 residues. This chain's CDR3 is CASSYGGSFYNEQFF. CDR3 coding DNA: TGTGCCAGCAGCTACGGGGGGTCTTTCTACAATGAGCAGTTCTTC.

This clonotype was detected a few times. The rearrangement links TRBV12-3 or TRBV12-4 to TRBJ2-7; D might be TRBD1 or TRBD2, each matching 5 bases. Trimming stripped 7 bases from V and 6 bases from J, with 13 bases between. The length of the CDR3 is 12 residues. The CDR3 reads CASKSGAREQYF. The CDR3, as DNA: TGTGCCAGCAAATCCGGGGCACGCGAGCAGTACTTC.

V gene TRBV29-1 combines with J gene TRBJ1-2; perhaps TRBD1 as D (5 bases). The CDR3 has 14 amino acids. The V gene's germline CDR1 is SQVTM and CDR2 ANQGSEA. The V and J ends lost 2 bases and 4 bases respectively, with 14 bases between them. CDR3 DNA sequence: TGCAGCGTTGAATTAAGGAAGGGGCCCTATGGCTACACCTTC. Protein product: CSVELRKGPYGYTF.

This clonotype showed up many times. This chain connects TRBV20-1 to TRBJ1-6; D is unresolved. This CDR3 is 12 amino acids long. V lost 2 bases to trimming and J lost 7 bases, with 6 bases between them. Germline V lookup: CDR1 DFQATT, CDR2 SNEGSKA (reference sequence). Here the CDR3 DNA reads TGCAGTGCTAGACGACAAAATTCACCCCTCCACTTT. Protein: CSARRQNSPLHF.

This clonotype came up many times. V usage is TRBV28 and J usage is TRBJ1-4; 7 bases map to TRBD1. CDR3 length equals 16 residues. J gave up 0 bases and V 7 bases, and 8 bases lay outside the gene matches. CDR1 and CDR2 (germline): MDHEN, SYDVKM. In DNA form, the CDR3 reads TGTGCCAGCAAGTCCGGCACAGGGGCAACTAATGAAAAACTGTTTTTT. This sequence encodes CASKSGTGATNEKLFF.

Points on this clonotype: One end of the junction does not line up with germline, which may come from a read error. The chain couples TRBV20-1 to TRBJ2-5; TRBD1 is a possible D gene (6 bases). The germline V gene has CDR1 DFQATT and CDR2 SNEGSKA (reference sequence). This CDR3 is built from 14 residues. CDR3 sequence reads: CSARDKGVRETQNF. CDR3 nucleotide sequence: TGCAGTGCTAGAGATAAGGGGGTCAGGGAGACCCAGAACTTC.

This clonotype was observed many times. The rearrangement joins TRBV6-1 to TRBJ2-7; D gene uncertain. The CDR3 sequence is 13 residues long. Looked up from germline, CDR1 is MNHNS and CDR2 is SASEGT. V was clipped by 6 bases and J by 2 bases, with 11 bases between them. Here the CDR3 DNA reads TGTGCCAGCAGGGCACTTCCCGCCTACGAGCAGTACTTC. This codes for CASRALPAYEQYF.

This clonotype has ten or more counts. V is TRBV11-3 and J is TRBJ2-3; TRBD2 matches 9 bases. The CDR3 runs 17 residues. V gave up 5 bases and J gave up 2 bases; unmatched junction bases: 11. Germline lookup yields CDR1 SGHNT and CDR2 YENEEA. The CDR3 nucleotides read TGTGCCAGCAGCATTCGGATAGCGGGGGCCAACACAGATACGCAGTATTTT. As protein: CASSIRIAGANTDTQYF.

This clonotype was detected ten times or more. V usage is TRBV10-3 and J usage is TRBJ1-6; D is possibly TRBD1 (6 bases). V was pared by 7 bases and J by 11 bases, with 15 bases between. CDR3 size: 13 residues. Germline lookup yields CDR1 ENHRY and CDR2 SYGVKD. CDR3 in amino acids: CAIKGEGGPPLHF. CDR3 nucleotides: TGTGCCATCAAGGGGGAAGGGGGTCCACCCCTCCACTTT.

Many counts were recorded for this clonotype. For the CDR3, the DNA is TGTGCCAGCAGCGAAACTTACCGGGACAGGGGTGAGGATACGCAGTATTTT. Amino acids: CASSETYRDRGEDTQYF. The chain couples TRBV28 to TRBJ2-3; 10 bases agree with TRBD1. The germline CDR1 and CDR2 sequences are MDHEN and SYDVKM. J lost 6 bases, V lost 6 bases, and 15 bases had no gene match. This CDR3 comprises 17 residues.

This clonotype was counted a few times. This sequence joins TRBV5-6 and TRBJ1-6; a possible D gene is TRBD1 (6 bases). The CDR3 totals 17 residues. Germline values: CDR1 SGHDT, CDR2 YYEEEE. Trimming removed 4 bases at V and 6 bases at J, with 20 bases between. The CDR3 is CASSRRTADLINSPLHF. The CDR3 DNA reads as TGTGCCAGCAGCCGACGGACAGCCGACTTAATTAATTCACCCCTCCACTTT.

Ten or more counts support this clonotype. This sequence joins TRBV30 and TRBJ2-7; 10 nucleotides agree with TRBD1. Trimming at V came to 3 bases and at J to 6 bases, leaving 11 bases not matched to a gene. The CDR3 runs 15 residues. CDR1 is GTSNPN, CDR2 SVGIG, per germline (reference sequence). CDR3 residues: CAWSQQGQGVFEQYF. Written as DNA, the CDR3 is TGTGCCTGGAGCCAACAAGGACAGGGGGTATTCGAGCAGTACTTC.

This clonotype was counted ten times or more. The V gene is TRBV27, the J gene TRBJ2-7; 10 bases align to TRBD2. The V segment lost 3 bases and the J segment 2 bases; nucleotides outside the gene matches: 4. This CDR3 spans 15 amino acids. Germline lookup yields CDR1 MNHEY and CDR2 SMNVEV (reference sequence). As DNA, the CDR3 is TGTGCCAGCAGTTTTAGCGGGGGGACCGCCTACGAGCAGTACTTC. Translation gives CASSFSGGTAYEQYF.

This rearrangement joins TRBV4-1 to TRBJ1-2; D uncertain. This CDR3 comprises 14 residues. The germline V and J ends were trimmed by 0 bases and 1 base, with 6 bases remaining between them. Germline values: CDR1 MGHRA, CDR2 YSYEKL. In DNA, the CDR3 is TGCGCCAGCAGCCAAGACTGGGGTAACTATGGCTACACCTTC. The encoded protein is CASSQDWGNYGYTF.

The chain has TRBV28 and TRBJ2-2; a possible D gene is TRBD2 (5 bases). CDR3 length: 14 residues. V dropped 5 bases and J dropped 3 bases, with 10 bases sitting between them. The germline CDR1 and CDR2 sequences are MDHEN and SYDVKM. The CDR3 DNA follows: TGTGCCAGCAGTGCACTAGGGTACACCGGGGAGCTGTTTTTT. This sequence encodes CASSALGYTGELFF.

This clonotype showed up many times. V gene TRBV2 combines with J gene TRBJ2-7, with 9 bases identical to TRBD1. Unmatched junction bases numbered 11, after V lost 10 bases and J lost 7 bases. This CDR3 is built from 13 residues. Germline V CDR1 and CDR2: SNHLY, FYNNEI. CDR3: CANLGQGSPEQYF. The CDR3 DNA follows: TGTGCCAACTTAGGACAGGGGTCCCCAGAGCAGTACTTC.

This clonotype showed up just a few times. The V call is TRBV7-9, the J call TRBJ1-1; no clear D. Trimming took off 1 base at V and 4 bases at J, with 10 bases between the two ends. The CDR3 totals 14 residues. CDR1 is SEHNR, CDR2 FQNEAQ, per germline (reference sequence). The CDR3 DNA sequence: TGTGCCAGCAGCTTAGGAACCCCGGGCACTGAAGCTTTCTTT. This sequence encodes CASSLGTPGTEAFF.

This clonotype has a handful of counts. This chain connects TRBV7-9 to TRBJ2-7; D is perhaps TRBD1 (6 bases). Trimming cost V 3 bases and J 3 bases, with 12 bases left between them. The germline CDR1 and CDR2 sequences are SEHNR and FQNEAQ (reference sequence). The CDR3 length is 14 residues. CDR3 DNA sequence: TGTGCCAGCAGCTTCCAGGGGACCCTCTACGAGCAGTACTTC. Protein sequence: CASSFQGTLYEQYF.

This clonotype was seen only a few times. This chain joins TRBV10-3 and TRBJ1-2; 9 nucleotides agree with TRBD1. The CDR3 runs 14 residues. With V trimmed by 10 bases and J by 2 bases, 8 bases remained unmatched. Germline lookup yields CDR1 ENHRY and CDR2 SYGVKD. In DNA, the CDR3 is TGTGCCACCGGACAGGGGAATTTAAACTATGGCTACACCTTC. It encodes CATGQGNLNYGYTF.